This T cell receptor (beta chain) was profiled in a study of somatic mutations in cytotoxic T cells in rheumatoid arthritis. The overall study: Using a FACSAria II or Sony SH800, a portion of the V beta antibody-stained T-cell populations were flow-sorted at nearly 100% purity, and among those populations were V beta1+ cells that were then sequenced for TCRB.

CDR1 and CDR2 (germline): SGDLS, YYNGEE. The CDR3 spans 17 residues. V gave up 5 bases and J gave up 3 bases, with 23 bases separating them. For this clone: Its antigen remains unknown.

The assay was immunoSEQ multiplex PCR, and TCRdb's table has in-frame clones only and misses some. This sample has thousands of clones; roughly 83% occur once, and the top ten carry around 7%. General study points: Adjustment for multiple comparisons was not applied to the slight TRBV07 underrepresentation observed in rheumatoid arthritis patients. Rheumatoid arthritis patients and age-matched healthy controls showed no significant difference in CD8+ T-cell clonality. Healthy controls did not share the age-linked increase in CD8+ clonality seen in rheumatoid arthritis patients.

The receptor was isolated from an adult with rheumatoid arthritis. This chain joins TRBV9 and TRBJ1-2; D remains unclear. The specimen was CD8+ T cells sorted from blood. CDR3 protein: CASSILTPGDRDYGYTF. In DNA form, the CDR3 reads TGTGCCAGCAGTATACTTACTCCGGGTGACCGAGACTATGGCTACACCTTC. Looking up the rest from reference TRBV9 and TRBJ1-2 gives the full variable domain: DSGVTQTPKHLITATGQRVTLRCSPRSGDLSVYWYQQSLDQGLQFLIQYYNGEERAKGNILERFSAQQFPDLHSELNLSSLELGDSALYFCASSILTPGDRDYGYTFGSGTRLTVV.